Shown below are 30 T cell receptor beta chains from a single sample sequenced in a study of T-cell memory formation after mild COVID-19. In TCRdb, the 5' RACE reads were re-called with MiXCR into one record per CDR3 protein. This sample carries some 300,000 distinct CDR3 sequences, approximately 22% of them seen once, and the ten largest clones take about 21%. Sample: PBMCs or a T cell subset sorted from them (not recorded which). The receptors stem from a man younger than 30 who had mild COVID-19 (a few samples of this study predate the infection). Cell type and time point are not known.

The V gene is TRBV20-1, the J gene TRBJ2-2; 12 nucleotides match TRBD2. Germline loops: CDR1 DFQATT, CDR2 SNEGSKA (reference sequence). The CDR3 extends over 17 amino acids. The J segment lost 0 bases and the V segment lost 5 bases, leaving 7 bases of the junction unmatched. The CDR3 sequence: CSARLAGEFANTGELFF. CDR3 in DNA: TGCAGTGCTCGACTAGCGGGGGAGTTCGCGAACACCGGGGAGCTGTTTTTT.

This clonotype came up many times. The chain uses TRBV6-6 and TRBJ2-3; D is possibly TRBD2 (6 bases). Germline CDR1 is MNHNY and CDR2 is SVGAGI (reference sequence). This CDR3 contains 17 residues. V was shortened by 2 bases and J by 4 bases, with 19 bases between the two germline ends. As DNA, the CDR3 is TGTGCCAGCAGTTACCTCCTCTGGCCTAGCGCTTCAGATACGCAGTATTTT. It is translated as CASSYLLWPSASDTQYF.

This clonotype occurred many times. CDR3 nucleotides: TGTGCCAGCAGCTTAGTCTCGGGATCGGCCTACGAGCAGTACGTC. Amino acid sequence: CASSLVSGSAYEQYV. V is TRBV11-2 and J is TRBJ2-7; perhaps TRBD2 as D (5 bases). The CDR3 runs 15 residues. The germline gives CDR1 SGHAT, CDR2 FQNNGV. V dropped 1 base and J dropped 2 bases, with 12 bases sitting between them.

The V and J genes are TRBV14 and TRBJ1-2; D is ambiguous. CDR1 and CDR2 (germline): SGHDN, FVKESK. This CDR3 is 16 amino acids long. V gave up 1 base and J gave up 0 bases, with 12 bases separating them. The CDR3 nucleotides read TGTGCCAGCAGCCAAGTGGCAGGCCCAGCTAACTATGGCTACACCTTC. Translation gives CASSQVAGPANYGYTF.

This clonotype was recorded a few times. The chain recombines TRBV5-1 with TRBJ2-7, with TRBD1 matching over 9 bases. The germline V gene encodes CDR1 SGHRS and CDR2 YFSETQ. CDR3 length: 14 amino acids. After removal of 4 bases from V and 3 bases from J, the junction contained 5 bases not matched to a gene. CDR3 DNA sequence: TGCGCCAGCAGCCTGGGACAGGGCTTCTACGAGCAGTACTTC. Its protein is CASSLGQGFYEQYF.

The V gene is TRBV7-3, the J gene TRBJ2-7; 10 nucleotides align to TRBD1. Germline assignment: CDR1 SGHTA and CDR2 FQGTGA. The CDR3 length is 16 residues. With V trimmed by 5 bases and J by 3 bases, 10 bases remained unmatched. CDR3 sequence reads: CASSRGTGDMGYEQYF. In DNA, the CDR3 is TGTGCCAGCAGCCGTGGGACAGGGGATATGGGCTACGAGCAGTACTTC.

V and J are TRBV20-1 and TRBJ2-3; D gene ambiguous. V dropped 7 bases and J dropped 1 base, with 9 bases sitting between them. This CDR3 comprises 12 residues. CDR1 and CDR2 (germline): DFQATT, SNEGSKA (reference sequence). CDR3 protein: CSVSGGTDTQYF. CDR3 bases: TGCAGTGTATCGGGCGGCACAGATACGCAGTATTTT.

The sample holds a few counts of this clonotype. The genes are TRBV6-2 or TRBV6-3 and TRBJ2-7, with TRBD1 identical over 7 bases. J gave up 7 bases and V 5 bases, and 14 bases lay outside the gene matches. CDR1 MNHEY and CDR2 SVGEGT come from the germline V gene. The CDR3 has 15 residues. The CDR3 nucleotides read TGTGCCAGCAGTCAAGGACAGGCCCTAAATGGAGAGCAGTACTTC. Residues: CASSQGQALNGEQYF.

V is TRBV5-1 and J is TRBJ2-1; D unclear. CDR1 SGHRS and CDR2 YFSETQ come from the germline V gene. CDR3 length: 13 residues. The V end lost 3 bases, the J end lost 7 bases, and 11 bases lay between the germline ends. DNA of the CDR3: TGCGCCAGCAGCTCACCTGAGAGGAATGAGCAGTTCTTC. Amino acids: CASSSPERNEQFF.

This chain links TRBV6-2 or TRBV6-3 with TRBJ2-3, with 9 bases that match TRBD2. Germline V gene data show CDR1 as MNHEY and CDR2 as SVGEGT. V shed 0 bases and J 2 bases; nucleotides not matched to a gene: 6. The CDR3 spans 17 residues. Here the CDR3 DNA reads TGTGCCAGCAGTTACTCCGTAGCGGGGGATTCCACAGATACGCAGTATTTT. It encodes CASSYSVAGDSTDTQYF.

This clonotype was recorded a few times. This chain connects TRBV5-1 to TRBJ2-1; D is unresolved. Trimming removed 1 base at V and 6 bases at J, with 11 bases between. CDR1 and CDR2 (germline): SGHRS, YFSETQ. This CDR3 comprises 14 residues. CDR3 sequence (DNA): TGCGCCAGCAGCTTGCGGGTCTCTGGCAATGAGCAGTTCTTC. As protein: CASSLRVSGNEQFF.

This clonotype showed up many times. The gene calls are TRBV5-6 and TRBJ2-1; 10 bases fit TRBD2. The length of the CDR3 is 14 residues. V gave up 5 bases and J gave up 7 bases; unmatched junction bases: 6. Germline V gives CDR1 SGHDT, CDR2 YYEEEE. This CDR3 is CASRLMGLANEQFF. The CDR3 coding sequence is TGTGCCAGCAGGCTAATGGGACTAGCGAATGAGCAGTTCTTC. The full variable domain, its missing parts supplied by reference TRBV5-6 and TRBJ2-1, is DAGVTQSPTHLIKTRGQQVTLRCSPKSGHDTVSWYQQALGQGPQFIFQYYEEEERQRGNFPDRFSGHQFPNYSSELNVNALLLGDSALYLCASRLMGLANEQFFGPGTRLTVL.

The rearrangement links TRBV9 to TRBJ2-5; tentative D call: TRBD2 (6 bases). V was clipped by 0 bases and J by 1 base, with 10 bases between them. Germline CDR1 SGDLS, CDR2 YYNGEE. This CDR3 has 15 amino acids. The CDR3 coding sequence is TGTGCCAGCAGCGTAGCCGCGGGGTCCCAAGAGACCCAGTACTTC. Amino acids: CASSVAAGSQETQYF.

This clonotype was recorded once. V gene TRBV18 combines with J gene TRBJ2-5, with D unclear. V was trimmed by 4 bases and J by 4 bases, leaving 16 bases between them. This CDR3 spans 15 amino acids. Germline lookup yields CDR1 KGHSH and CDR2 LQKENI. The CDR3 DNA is TGTGCCAGCTCACAACCCGACACGCCCGCAGAGACCCAGTACTTC. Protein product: CASSQPDTPAETQYF. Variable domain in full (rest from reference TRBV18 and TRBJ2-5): NAGVMQNPRHLVRRRGQEARLRCSPMKGHSHVYWYRQLPEEGLKFMVYLQKENIIDESGMPKERFSAEFPKEGPSILRIQQVVRGDSAAYFCASSQPDTPAETQYFGPGTRLLVL.

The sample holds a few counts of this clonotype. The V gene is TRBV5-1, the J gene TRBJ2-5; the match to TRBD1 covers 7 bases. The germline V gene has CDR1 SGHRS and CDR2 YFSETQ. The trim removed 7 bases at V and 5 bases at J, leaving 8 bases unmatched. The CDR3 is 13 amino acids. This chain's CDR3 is CASRQGSGETQYF. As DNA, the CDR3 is TGCGCCAGCCGACAGGGCAGTGGTGAGACCCAGTACTTC. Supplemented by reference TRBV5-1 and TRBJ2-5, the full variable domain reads KAGVTQTPRYLIKTRGQQVTLSCSPISGHRSVSWYQQTPGQGLQFLFEYFSETQRNKGNFPGRFSGRQFSNSRSEMNVSTLELGDSALYLCASRQGSGETQYFGPGTRLLVL.

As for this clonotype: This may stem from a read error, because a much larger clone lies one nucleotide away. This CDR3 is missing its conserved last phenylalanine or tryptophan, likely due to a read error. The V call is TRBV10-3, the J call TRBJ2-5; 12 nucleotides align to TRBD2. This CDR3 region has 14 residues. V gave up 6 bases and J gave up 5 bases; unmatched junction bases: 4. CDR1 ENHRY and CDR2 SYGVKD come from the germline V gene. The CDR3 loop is CAIRSSGGDETQYL. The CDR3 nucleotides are TGTGCCATCAGATCTAGCGGGGGGGACGAGACCCAGTACTTA.

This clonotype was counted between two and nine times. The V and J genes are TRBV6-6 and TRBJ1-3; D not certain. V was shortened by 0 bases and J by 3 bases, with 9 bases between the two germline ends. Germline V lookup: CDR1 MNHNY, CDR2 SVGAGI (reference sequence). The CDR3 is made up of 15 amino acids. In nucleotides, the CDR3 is TGTGCCAGCAGTTACTCGGGTACAGTTGGAAACACCATATATTTT. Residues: CASSYSGTVGNTIYF.

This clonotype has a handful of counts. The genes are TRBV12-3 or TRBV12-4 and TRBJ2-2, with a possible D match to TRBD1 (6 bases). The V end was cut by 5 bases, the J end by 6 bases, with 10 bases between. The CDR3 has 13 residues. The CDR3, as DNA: TGTGCCAGCAGTAAACAGGGTTCCGGGGAGCTGTTTTTT. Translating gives CASSKQGSGELFF.

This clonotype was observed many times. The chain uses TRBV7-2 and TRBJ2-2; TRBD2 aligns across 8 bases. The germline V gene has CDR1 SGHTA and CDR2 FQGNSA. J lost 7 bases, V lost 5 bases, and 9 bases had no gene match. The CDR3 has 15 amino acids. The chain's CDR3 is CASSQSRGGHGELFF. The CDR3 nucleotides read TGTGCCAGCAGCCAGTCCCGGGGGGGCCACGGGGAGCTGTTTTTT.

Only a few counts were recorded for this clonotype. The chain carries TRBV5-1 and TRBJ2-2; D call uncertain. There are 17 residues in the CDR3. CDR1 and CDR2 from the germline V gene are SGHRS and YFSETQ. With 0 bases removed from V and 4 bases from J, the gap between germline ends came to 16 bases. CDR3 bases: TGCGCCAGCAGCTTGGCTCCGGGTCCCCCGATCACCGGGGAGCTGTTTTTT. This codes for CASSLAPGPPITGELFF.

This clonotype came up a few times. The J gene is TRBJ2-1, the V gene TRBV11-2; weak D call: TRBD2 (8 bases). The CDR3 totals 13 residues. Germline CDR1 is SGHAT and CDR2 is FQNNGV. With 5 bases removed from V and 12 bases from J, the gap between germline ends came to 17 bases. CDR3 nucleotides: TGTGCCAGCAGCCTCCCGGGAGGGACAGCGCAGTTCTTC. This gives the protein CASSLPGGTAQFF.

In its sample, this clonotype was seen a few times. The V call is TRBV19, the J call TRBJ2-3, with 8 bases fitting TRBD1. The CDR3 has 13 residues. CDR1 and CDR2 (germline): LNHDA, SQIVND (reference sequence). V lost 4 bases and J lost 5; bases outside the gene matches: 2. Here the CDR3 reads CASSKQGVDTQYF. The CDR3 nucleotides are TGTGCCAGTAGTAAACAGGGGGTAGATACGCAGTATTTT. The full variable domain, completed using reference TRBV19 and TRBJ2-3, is DGGITQSPKYLFRKEGQNVTLSCEQNLNHDAMYWYRQDPGQGLRLIYYSQIVNDFQKGDIAEGYSVSREKKESFPLTVTSAQKNPTAFYLCASSKQGVDTQYFGPGTRLTVL.

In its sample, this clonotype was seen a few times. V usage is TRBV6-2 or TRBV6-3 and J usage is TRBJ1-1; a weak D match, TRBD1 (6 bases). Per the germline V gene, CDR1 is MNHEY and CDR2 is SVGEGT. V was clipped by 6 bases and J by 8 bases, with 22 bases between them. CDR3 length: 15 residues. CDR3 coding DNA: TGTGCCAGCAGCTTACGCCAGCGGTTGACAGGCGAAGCTTTCTTT. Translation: CASSLRQRLTGEAFF.

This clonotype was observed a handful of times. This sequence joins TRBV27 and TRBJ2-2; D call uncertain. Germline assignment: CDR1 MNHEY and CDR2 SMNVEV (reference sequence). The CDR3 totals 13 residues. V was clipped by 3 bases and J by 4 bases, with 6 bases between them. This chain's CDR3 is CASSLQATGELFF. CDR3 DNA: TGTGCCAGCAGTTTGCAGGCCACCGGGGAGCTGTTTTTT.

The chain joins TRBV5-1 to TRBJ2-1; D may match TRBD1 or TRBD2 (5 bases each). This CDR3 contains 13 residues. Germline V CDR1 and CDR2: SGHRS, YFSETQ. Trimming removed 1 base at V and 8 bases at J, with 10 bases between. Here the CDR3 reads CASSLTLGDEQFF. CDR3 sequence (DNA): TGCGCCAGCAGCTTGACCCTGGGGGATGAGCAGTTCTTC.

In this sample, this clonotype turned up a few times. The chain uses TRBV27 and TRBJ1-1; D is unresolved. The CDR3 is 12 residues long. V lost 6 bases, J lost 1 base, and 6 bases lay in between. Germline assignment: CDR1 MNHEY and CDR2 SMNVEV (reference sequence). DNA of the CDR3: TGTGCCAGCAGAATCGGGAACACTGAAGCTTTCTTT. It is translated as CASRIGNTEAFF.

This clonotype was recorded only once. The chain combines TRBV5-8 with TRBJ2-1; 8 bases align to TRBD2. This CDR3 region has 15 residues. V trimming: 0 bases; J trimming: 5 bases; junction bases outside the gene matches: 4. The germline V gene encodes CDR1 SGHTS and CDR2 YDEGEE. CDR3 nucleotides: TGTGCCAGCAGCTTGGCCCGGGGGGGGAACAATGAGCAGTTCTTC. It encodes CASSLARGGNNEQFF. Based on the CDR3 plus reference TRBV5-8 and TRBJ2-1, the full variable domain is EAGVTQSPTHLIKTRGQQATLRCSPISGHTSVYWYQQALGLGLQFLLWYDEGEERNRGNFPPRFSGRQFPNYSSELNVNALELEDSALYLCASSLARGGNNEQFFGPGTRLTVL.

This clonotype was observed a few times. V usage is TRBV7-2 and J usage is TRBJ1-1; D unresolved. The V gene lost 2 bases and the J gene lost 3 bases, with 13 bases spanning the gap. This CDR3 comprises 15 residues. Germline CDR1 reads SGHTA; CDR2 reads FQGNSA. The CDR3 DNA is TGTGCCAGCAGCTTAACGAGTAGTCCGGACACTGAAGCTTTCTTT. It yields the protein CASSLTSSPDTEAFF. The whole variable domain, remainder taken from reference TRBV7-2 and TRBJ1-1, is GAGVSQSPSNKVTEKGKDVELRCDPISGHTALYWYRQSLGQGLEFLIYFQGNSAPDKSGLPSDRFSAERTGGSVSTLTIQRTQQEDSAVYLCASSLTSSPDTEAFFGQGTRLTVV.

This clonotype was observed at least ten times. This CDR3 is CASSEGQGPGQTEAFF. For the CDR3, the DNA is TGTGCCAGCAGTGAAGGACAGGGGCCGGGTCAGACTGAAGCTTTCTTT. J is TRBJ1-1 and V is TRBV6-1; 8 bases match TRBD1. The V gene end was trimmed by 1 base and the J gene end by 5 bases; junction bases not matched to a gene: 9. This CDR3 is 16 amino acids long. The germline CDR1 and CDR2 sequences are MNHNS and SASEGT.

The CDR3 is CSNSGGVSNEQFF. CDR3 sequence (DNA): TGCAGCAATTCAGGGGGCGTGAGTAATGAGCAGTTCTTC. The chain links TRBV29-1 to TRBJ2-1, with TRBD1 matching 8 bases. The CDR3 sequence is 13 residues long. Germline V gene data show CDR1 as SQVTM and CDR2 as ANQGSEA. Germline trimming cut 8 bases from V and 7 bases from J; bases unmatched to any gene: 10.